This T cell receptor beta chain comes out of a study of technical replicates of blood from a handful of donors (dated by TCRdb to 2015 to 2018). As to this clone: The antigen this receptor binds is unknown. No much larger clone exists at a distance of one base, and base qualities are not known.

The germline V gene yields SGHTA for CDR1 and FQGTGA for CDR2. The trim is 5 bases for V and 1 base for J, with a gap of 12 bases between the germline ends. From its cysteine to its phenylalanine, the CDR3 spans 15 amino acids. The retained sequence is limited to the CDR3, 45 bases, with the frame set at the first base. The protocol used for the library was the immunoSEQ multiplex PCR assay. TCRdb provides this immuneACCESS table in a form limited to in-frame rearrangements. Some clones are lacking; in checked studies, under half of them reflect an unresolved V gene, and why the rest are absent is not known. Within this sample are 70,000 to 85,000 clones, with approximately 97% of them counted one time only. The ten largest clones capture more than 0.15% of the sample.

The receptor chain draws on TRBV7-3 and TRBJ1-5, with the D gene not confidently named. This clonotype was sampled from a human donor in good health. The sequenced sample was T cells isolated from PBMCs. This receptor carries the CDR3 CASSRTGISNQPQHF. The DNA sequence is TGTGCCAGCAGCCGGACCGGGATAAGCAATCAGCCCCAGCATTTT.